Given below is one T cell receptor (beta chain) in context. This sample was included in a study of T cell responses to AZD1222 COVID-19 vaccine. This CDR3 has 16 residues. The germline gives CDR1 SGHAT, CDR2 FQNNGV. The ends lost 1 base at V and 5 bases at J; junction bases unmatched: 10. The data were produced by immunoSEQ multiplex PCR, yet TCRdb's version contains in-frame clones alone and is incomplete. The sample lists around 140,000 clones, more than 85% occurring once. The sequencing used peripheral blood, collected on day 0 of AZD1222 vaccination. The clonotype originates from an adult in good health. The chain is built from TRBV11-2 and TRBJ2-5; TRBD2 matches at 7 bases. The CDR3 spells CASSLVFREGSETQYF. The CDR3 DNA reads TGTGCCAGCAGCTTAGTCTTCAGGGAGGGCTCGGAGACCCAGTACTTC.